This T cell receptor (beta chain) was recovered during a study of long-term antiretroviral therapy in people with HIV. Study results and limitations: Post-treatment diversity went higher with ART but stayed below transplant donor controls.

For this clone: What it binds is not known.

The length of the CDR3 is 16 residues. Trimming removed 2 bases from V and 1 base from J, with 14 bases in between. Germline V gives CDR1 MNHEY, CDR2 SMNVEV (reference sequence). Survey-level immunoSEQ v3.0 assays were run. Sequencing used immunoSEQ multiplex PCR; TCRdb keeps in-frame clones, though not all of them. The repertoire holds about 25,000 clones, with 82% as singletons. Source: unsorted PBMCs, taken 2.9 years after starting antiretroviral therapy. The source of this sequence is a middle-aged man with HIV. The chain carries TRBV27 and TRBJ1-1; perhaps TRBD1 as D (5 bases). CDR3 in amino acids: CASSLRGTGGNTEAFF. CDR3 DNA: TGTGCCAGCAGTTTAAGGGGAACGGGGGGGAACACTGAAGCTTTCTTT.